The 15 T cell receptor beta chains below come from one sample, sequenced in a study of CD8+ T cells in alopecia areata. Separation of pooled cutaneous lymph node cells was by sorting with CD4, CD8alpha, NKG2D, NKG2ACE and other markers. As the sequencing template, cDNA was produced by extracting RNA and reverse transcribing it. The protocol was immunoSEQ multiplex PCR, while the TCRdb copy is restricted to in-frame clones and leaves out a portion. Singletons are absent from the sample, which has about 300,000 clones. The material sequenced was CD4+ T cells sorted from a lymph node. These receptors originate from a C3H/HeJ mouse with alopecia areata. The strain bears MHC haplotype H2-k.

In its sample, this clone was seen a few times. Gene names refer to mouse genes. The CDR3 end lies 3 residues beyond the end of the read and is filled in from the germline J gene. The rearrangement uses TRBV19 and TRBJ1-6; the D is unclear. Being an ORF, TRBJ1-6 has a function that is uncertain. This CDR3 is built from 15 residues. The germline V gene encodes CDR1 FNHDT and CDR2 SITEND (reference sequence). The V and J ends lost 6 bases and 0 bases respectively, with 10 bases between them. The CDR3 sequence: CASTNRNSYNSPLYF. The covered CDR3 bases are TGTGCCAGCACCAACAGAAATTCCTATAATTCGCCC.

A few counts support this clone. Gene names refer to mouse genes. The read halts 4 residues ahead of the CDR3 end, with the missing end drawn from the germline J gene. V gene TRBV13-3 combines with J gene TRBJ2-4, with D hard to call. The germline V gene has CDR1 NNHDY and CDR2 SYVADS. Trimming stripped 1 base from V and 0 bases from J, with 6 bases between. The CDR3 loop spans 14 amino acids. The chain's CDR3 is CASSDIRSQNTLYF. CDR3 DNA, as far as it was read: TGTGCCAGCAGTGATATCAGGAGTCAAAAC.

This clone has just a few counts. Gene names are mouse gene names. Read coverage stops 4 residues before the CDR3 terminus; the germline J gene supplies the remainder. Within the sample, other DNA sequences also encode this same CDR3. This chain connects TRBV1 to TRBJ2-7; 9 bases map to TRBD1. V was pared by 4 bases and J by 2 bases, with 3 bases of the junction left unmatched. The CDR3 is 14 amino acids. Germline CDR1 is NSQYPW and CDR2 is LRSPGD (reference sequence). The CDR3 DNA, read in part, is TGCACCTGCAGTGGGGGACAGGGCGCCTAT. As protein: CTCSGGQGAY. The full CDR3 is CTCSGGQGAYEQYF.

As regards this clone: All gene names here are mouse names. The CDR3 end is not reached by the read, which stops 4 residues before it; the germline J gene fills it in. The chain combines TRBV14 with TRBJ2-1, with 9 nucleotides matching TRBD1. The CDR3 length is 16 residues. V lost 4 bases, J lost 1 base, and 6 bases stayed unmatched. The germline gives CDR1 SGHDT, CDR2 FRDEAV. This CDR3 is CASSLQGAGNYAEQFF. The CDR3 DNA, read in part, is TGTGCCAGCAGTCTACAGGGGGCAGGGAACTATGCT.

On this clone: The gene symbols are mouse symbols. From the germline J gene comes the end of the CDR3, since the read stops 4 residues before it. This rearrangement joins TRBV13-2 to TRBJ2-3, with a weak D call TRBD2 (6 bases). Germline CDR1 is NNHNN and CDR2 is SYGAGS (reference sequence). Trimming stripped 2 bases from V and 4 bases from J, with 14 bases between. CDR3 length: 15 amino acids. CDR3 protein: CASGDSGLGTETLYF. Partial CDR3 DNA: TGTGCCAGCGGTGACTCGGGACTTGGAACAGAA.

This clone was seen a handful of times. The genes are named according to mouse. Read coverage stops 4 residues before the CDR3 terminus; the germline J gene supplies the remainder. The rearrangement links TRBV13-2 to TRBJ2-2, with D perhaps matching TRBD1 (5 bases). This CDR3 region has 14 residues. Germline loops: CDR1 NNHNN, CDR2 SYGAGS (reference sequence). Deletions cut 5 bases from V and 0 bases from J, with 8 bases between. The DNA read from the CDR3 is TGTGCCAGCGGGGACAATGCAAACACCGGG. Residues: CASGDNANTG. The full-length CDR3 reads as CASGDNANTGQLYF.

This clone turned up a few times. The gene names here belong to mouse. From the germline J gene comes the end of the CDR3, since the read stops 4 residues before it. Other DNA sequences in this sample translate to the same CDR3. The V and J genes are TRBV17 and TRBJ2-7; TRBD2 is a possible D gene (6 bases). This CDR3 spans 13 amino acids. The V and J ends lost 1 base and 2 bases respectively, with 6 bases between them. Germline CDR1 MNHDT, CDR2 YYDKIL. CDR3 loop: CASSRGGAYEQYF. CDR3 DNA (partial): TGTGCTAGCAGTAGAGGGGGGGCCTAT.

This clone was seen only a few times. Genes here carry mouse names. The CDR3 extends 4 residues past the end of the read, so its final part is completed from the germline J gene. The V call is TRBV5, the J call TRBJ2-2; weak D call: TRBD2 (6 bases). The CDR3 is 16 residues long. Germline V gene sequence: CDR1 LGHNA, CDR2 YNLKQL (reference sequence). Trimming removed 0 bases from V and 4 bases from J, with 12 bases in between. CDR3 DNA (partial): TGTGCCAGCAGCCAAGAACGGGGGGAAGGCACCGGG. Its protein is CASSQERGEGTG. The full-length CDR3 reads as CASSQERGEGTGQLYF.

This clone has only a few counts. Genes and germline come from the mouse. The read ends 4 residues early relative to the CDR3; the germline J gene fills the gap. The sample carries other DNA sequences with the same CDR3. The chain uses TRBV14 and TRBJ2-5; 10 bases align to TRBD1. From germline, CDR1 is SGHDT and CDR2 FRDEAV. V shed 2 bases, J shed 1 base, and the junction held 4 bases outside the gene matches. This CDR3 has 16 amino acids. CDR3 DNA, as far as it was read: TGTGCCAGCAGTTTTAGGACAGGGGGGGACCAAGAC. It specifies CASSFRTGGDQD. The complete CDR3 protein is CASSFRTGGDQDTQYF.

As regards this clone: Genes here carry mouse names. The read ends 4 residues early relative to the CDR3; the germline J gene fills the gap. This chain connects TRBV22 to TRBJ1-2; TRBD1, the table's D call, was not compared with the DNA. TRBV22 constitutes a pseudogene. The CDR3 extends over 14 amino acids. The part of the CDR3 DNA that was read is TGTGCCAGCAGTTTAAGACACCAAAACTCC. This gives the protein CASSLRHQNS. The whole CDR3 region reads CASSLRHQNSDYTF.

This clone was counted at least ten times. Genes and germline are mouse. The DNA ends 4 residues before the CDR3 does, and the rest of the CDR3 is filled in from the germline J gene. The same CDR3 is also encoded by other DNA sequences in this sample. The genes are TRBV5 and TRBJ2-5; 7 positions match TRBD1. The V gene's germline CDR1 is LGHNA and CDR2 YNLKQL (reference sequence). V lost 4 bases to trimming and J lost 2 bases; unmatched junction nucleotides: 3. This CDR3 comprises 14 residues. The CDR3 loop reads CASSPRDSQDTQYF. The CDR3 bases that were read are TGTGCCAGCAGCCCCCGGGACAGCCAAGAC.

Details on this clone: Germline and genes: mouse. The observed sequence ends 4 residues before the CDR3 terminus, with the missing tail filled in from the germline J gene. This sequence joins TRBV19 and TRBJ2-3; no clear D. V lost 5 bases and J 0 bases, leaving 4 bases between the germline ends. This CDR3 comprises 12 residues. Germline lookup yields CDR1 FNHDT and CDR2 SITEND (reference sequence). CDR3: CASRHSAETLYF. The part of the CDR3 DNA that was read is TGTGCCAGCAGACATAGTGCAGAA.

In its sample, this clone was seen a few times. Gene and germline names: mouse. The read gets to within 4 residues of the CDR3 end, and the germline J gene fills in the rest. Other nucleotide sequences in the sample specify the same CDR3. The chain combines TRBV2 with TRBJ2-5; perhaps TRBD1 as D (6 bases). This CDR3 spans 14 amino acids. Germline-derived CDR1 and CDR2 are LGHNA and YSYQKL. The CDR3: CASSQDTGKDTQYF. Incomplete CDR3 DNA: TGTGCCAGCAGCCAAGACACAGGGAAAGAC.

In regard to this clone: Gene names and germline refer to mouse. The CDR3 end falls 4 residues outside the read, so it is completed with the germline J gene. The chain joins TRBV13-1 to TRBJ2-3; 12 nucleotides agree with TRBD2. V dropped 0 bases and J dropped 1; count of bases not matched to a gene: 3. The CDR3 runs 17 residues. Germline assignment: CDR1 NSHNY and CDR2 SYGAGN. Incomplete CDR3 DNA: TGTGCCAGCAGTGATGGACTGGGGGGGCGCGGTGCAGAA. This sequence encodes CASSDGLGGRGAE. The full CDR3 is CASSDGLGGRGAETLYF.

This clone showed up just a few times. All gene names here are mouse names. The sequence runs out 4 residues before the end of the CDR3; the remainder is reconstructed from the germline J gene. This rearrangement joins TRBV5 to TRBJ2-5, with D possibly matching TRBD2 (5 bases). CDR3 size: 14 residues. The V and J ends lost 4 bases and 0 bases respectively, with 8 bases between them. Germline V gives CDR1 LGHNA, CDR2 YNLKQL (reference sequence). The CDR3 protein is CASSLWVNQDTQYF. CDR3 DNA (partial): TGTGCCAGCAGCCTCTGGGTTAACCAAGAC.